This T cell receptor (beta chain) derives from a study of T cell responses to AZD1222 COVID-19 vaccine. Study conclusions and caveats: Vaccine-associated CD4 TCRs ranged over spike, dominating at 160-218 and 743-854.

V trimming: 0 bases; J trimming: 2 bases; junction bases outside the gene matches: 2. This CDR3 contains 15 residues. In germline, CDR1 is ENHRY, CDR2 SYGVKD. With regard to this clone: Its matching antigen is unknown.

The table came from immunoSEQ multiplex PCR; TCRdb's copy has only in-frame clones and leaves some out. The sample includes tens of thousands of clones, 78% of them seen just once. The chain joins TRBV10-3 to TRBJ2-3; 7 nucleotides agree with TRBD2. This specimen consisted of peripheral blood, obtained on day 0 of AZD1222 vaccination. The receptor's source is an adult in good health. CDR3 DNA sequence: TGTGCCATCAGTGAGTCAGCGGGATACACAGATACGCAGTATTTT. Translation: CAISESAGYTDTQYF.